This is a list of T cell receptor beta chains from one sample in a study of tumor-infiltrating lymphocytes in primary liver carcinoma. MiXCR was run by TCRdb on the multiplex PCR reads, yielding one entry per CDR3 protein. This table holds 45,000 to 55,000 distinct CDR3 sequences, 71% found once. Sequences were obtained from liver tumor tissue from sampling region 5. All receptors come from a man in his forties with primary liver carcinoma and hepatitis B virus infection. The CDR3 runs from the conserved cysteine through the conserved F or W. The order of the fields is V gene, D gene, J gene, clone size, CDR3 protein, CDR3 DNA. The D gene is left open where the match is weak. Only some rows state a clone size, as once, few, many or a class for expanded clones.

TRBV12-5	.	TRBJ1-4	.	CASGQPGHPRRTNKKLFF	TGTGCTAGTGGCCAACCGGGACACCCGAGGCGGACGAATAAAAAACTGTTTTTT
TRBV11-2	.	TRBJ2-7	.	CGSSQYSGGGYEEYF	TGTGGCAGCAGTCAATATTCGGGAGGGGGCTACGAGGAGTACTTC
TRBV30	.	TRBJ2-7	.	CASDRGLGGEQYF	TGTGCCTCAGACCGGGGTTTAGGTGGCGAGCAGTACTTC
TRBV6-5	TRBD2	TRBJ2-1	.	CASSLAGTYNEQFF	TGTGCCAGTAGCCTAGCGGGGACCTACAATGAGCAGTTCTTC
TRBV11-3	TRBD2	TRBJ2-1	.	CASSSLAGGGEQFF	TGCGCCAGCAGCTCCCTAGCGGGAGGGGGTGAGCAGTTCTTC
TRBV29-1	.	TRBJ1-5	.	CSVLDNYNQSQHF	TGCAGCGTCCTGGACAATTACAATCAGTCCCAGCATTTT
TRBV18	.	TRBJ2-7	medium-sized	CASSPLGGTRYEQYF	TGTGCCAGCTCACCACTAGGGGGGACTCGGTACGAGCAGTACTTC
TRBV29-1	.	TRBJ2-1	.	CSELTGTYNEQFF	TGTAGCGAGCTAACGGGGACCTACAATGAGCAGTTCTTC
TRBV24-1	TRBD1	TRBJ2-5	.	CATSDGQGAYLYQETQYF	TGTGCCACCAGTGATGGACAGGGGGCCTACTTGTACCAAGAGACCCAGTACTTC
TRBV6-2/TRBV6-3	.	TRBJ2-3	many	CASNTRDSRDGTDTQYF	TGTGCCAGCAACACGAGGGATTCCCGGGACGGCACAGATACGCAGTATTTT
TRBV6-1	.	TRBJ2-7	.	CASIEWVFHEQDF	TGTGCCAGCATTGAATGGGTTTTCCACGAGCAGGACTTC
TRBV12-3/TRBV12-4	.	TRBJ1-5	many	CASSLGSGFGGNQPQHF	TGTGCCAGCAGTTTAGGCTCGGGCTTTGGGGGCAATCAGCCCCAGCATTTT
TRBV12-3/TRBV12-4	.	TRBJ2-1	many	CASGQQGPDEQFF	TGTGCCAGCGGACAACAGGGCCCCGATGAGCAGTTCTTC
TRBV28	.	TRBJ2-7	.	CASTRYNEQHF	TGTGCCAGCACTCGCTATAACGAGCAGCACTTC
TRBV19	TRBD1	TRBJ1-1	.	CATTGTGRFGAFF	TGTGCCACCACCGGGACAGGGAGATTTGGAGCTTTCTTT
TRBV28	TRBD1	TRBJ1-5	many	CASSPPGGFNQPQHF	TGTGCCAGCAGTCCTCCAGGGGGCTTCAATCAGCCCCAGCATTTT
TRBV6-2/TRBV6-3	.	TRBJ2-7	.	CASSPASGLGISYEQYF	TGTGCCAGCAGCCCCGCTTCCGGGCTCGGGATATCCTACGAGCAGTACTTC
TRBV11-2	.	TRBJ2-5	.	CASRSQDSAHQGTQYF	TGTGCCAGCAGATCCCAGGACTCGGCCCATCAAGGGACTCAGTACTTC
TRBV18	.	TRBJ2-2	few	CASSPRGLGGTSPGELFF	TGTGCCAGCTCACCAAGGGGACTCGGCGGGACCAGTCCCGGGGAGCTGTTTTTT
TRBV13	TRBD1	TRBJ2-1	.	CSSTPRGQTYYNEQFF	TGTTCCAGCACGCCAAGGGGACAGACTTACTACAATGAGCAGTTCTTC
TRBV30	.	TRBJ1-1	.	CAWRRGSDTEVFF	TGTGCTTGGAGAAGGGGTTCGGACACTGAAGTTTTCTTT
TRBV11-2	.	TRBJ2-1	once	CVNSSADPGNEQFF	TGTGTCAACAGTTCAGCGGACCCTGGGAATGAGCAGTTCTTC
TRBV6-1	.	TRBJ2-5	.	CANTLPWGETQYF	TGTGCTAACACCCTGCCCTGGGGAGAGACCCAGTACTTC
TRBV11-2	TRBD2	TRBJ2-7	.	CASNWTSGAGSSYEQYF	TGTGCCAGCAACTGGACTAGCGGAGCAGGAAGTTCCTACGAGCAGTACTTC
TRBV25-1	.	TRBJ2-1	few	CACSVGDWQFF	TGTGCCTGCAGTGTAGGGGATTGGCAGTTCTTC
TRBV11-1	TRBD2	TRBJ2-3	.	CTSSQGLAVSIDTQYF	TGTACCAGCAGCCAGGGACTAGCGGTTAGCATAGATACGCAGTATTTT
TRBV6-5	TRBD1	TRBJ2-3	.	CASSQAGFGTVTQYF	TGTGCCAGCAGTCAAGCAGGTTTTGGGACAGTTACGCAGTATTTT
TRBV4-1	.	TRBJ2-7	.	CANSQDGQAYEQYF	TGCGCCAACAGCCAAGATGGGCAGGCCTACGAGCAGTACTTC
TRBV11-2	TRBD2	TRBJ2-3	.	CPSSLTISGRAGRDTEYF	TGTCCCAGCAGCTTAACTATTAGCGGGAGGGCGGGGCGAGATACGGAGTATTTT
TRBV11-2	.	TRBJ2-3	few	CASRKPGLDTQYF	TGTGCCAGCAGAAAGCCCGGGTTGGATACGCAGTATTTT
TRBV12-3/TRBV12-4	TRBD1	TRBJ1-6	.	CASSVTGRNSPLHF	TGTGCCAGCAGTGTGACAGGGCGTAATTCACCCCTCCACTTT
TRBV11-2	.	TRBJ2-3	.	CAGGTREPADTQYF	TGTGCCGGAGGGACACGGGAGCCCGCAGATACACAATATTTT
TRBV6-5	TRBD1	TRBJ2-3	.	CASSYRGPVTQYF	TGTGCCAGTAGTTACAGGGGGCCAGTTACGCAGTATTTT
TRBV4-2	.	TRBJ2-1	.	CASSLPGQNCNEQFF	TGTGCCAGTAGCCTCCCGGGGCAGAACTGCAATGAGCAGTTCTTC
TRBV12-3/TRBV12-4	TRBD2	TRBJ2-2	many	CASSLLAGVVTGELFF	TGTGCCAGCAGTTTGTTAGCGGGAGTAGTCACCGGGGAGCTGTTTTTT
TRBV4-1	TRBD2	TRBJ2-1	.	CASSQAGEVDNEQFF	TGCGCCAGCAGCCAGGCGGGAGAAGTTGACAATGAGCAGTTCTTC